A single sample gave rise to the 17 T cell receptor beta chains below, sequenced in a study of OX40 agonist ivuxolimab in advanced cancers. TCRdb's copy holds only in-frame clones and misses some; the assay was immunoSEQ multiplex PCR. The sample holds about 90,000 clones, around 85% seen once. Material: CD4+ or CD8+ T cells sorted from blood, obtained in a trial of the OX40 agonist ivuxolimab. The receptor set was obtained from an adult with an advanced solid tumor such as melanoma, head and neck, liver or kidney cancer.

This clone was counted a single time. This rearrangement joins TRBV5-5 to TRBJ1-2; 12 nucleotides line up with TRBD1. Looked up from germline, CDR1 is SGHKS and CDR2 is YYEKEE (reference sequence). This CDR3 has 16 residues. V was pared by 3 bases and J by 3 bases, with 6 bases of the junction left unmatched. CDR3 region: CASSSGTGGRYYGYTF. DNA for the CDR3: TGTGCCAGCAGCTCCGGGACAGGGGGCCGATACTATGGCTACACCTTC.

V gene TRBV30 combines with J gene TRBJ1-2; TRBD1 might be the D (5 bases). V lost 3 bases and J 3 bases, leaving 11 bases between the germline ends. This CDR3 has 13 residues. Germline lookup yields CDR1 GTSNPN and CDR2 SVGIG (reference sequence). CDR3 sequence: CAWSGGTDYGYTF. The CDR3 DNA reads TGTGCCTGGAGCGGGGGGACGGACTATGGCTACACCTTC.

J is TRBJ2-2 and V is TRBV23-1, with a tentative D call TRBD1 (6 bases). TRBV23-1 is assigned to the ORF class and has an uncertain function. The CDR3 contains 17 residues. With 2 bases removed from V and 0 bases from J, the gap between germline ends came to 13 bases. CDR3 in DNA: TGCGCCAGCAGTCAAAGGGACATACTAACGAACACCGGGGAGCTGTTTTTT. Translated: CASSQRDILTNTGELFF.

The chain couples TRBV5-1 to TRBJ2-2, with a possible D match to TRBD2 (5 bases). This CDR3 has 16 amino acids. Germline CDR1 reads SGHRS; CDR2 reads YFSETQ. V lost 3 bases, J lost 2 bases, and 14 bases lay in between. The CDR3 reads CASSSRGAGNTGELFF. Written as DNA, the CDR3 is TGCGCCAGCAGCTCCCGGGGAGCTGGCAACACCGGGGAGCTGTTTTTT. The variable domain in full, with the rest retrieved from reference TRBV5-1 and TRBJ2-2, is KAGVTQTPRYLIKTRGQQVTLSCSPISGHRSVSWYQQTPGQGLQFLFEYFSETQRNKGNFPGRFSGRQFSNSRSEMNVSTLELGDSALYLCASSSRGAGNTGELFFGEGSRLTVL.

This rearrangement joins TRBV9 to TRBJ2-5; TRBD1 agrees at 8 bases. There are 15 residues in the CDR3. CDR1 is SGDLS and CDR2 is YYNGEE in the germline V gene. Trimming cost V 4 bases and J 0 bases; bases outside gene matches: 5. The CDR3 protein is CASSRTGTNQETQYF. CDR3 sequence (DNA): TGTGCCAGCAGCCGGACAGGGACCAACCAAGAGACCCAGTACTTC.

The chain recombines TRBV28 with TRBJ1-2; D call uncertain. V lost 6 bases to trimming and J lost 8 bases, with 13 bases between them. The CDR3 covers 12 residues. Germline CDR1 and CDR2: MDHEN and SYDVKM. The CDR3 DNA reads as TGTGCCAGCAGGAGAAGTGGAGGCGGCTACACCTTC. This sequence encodes CASRRSGGGYTF.

The CDR3 is CASSFEVFSGNTIYF. In DNA, the CDR3 is TGTGCCAGCAGCTTTGAAGTCTTCTCTGGAAACACCATATATTTT. J is TRBJ1-3 and V is TRBV7-2; no clear D gene. V was pared by 3 bases and J by 0 bases, with 9 bases between. CDR3 length: 15 amino acids. Germline values: CDR1 SGHTA, CDR2 FQGNSA.

The chain carries TRBV19 and TRBJ2-2; D ambiguous. CDR1 is LNHDA and CDR2 is SQIVND in the germline V gene (reference sequence). V was clipped by 6 bases and J by 3 bases, with 2 bases between them. CDR3 length: 11 residues. CDR3 loop: CASRDTGELFF. In nucleotides, the CDR3 is TGTGCCAGTAGGGACACCGGGGAGCTGTTTTTT.

This chain connects TRBV21-1 to TRBJ1-4. TRBV21-1 is a listed pseudogene. The CDR3 is 16 amino acids. CDR3 protein: CASSATDPGLEKKLFF. As DNA, the CDR3 is TGTGCCAGCAGCGCAACTGACCCGGGACTCGAGAAAAAACTGTTTTTT.

The chain combines TRBV2 with TRBJ2-6; D is ambiguous. V lost 7 bases and J 0 bases, leaving 7 bases between the germline ends. CDR3 size: 14 residues. The germline V gene has CDR1 SNHLY and CDR2 FYNNEI. Written as DNA, the CDR3 is TGTGCCAGCACTAGAGTCTCTGGGGCCAACGTCCTGACTTTC. It translates to CASTRVSGANVLTF.

In its sample, this clone was seen once. The chain has TRBV5-3 and TRBJ1-2; D perhaps matches TRBD1 (5 bases). TRBV5-3 carries the ORF label, with uncertain function. Trimming removed 10 bases from V and 3 bases from J, with 19 bases in between. The CDR3 has 14 residues. CDR3 coding DNA: TGTGCCGTCAACCACAGGACTTCCTACTATGGCTACACCTTC. This encodes CAVNHRTSYYGYTF.

The V and J genes are TRBV19 and TRBJ2-1, with 7 nucleotides matching TRBD1. The V and J ends lost 2 bases and 7 bases, in that order; junction bases with no gene match: 5. The CDR3 is 14 residues long. CDR1 is LNHDA, CDR2 SQIVND, per germline (reference sequence). CDR3 protein: CASSIQTGINEQFF. As DNA, the CDR3 is TGTGCCAGTAGTATACAGACAGGGATAAATGAGCAGTTCTTC.

The chain carries TRBV5-6 and TRBJ1-1, with 7 bases identical to TRBD1. The germline V gene has CDR1 SGHDT and CDR2 YYEEEE. V trimming: 4 bases; J trimming: 1 base; junction bases outside the gene matches: 7. The CDR3 has 15 residues. The chain's CDR3 is CASSPPDRPNTEAFF. CDR3 nucleotides: TGTGCCAGCAGCCCTCCGGACAGGCCGAACACTGAAGCTTTCTTT.

The chain couples TRBV5-4 to TRBJ1-6; 7 nucleotides line up with TRBD1. Germline V gene data show CDR1 as SGHNT and CDR2 as YYREEE (reference sequence). Losses at the gene ends were 0 bases for V and 9 bases for J; bases not matched to a gene: 6. The CDR3 is made up of 15 amino acids. DNA of the CDR3: TGTGCCAGCAGCTTGGCCGACAGGGCGATTTCACCCCTCCACTTT. It specifies CASSLADRAISPLHF.

The chain couples TRBV7-2 to TRBJ1-1, with 8 bases fitting TRBD1. The V segment lost 4 bases and the J segment 3 bases; nucleotides outside the gene matches: 4. This CDR3 is 14 amino acids long. Germline V gene sequence: CDR1 SGHTA, CDR2 FQGNSA. The DNA of the CDR3 is TGTGCCAGCAGCTCACAGGGGGGGTACACTGAAGCTTTCTTT. Translation: CASSSQGGYTEAFF.

This chain links TRBV28 with TRBJ2-7; 10 nucleotides agree with TRBD1. There are 16 residues in the CDR3. Germline CDR1 is MDHEN and CDR2 is SYDVKM. V trimming: 6 bases; J trimming: 5 bases; junction bases outside the gene matches: 13. The CDR3 is CASRGIYGTGDHEQYV. CDR3 DNA: TGTGCCAGCAGGGGGATTTACGGGACAGGGGATCACGAGCAGTACGTC.

The chain carries TRBV18 and TRBJ2-5; D might be TRBD1 (5 bases). The CDR3 totals 17 residues. V gave up 3 bases and J gave up 5 bases, with 22 bases separating them. CDR1 and CDR2 from the germline V gene are KGHSH and LQKENI. CDR3 amino acids: CASSPTLNPRERETQYF. The CDR3 region has the DNA TGTGCCAGCTCACCGACACTTAACCCCAGGGAACGCGAGACCCAGTACTTC.